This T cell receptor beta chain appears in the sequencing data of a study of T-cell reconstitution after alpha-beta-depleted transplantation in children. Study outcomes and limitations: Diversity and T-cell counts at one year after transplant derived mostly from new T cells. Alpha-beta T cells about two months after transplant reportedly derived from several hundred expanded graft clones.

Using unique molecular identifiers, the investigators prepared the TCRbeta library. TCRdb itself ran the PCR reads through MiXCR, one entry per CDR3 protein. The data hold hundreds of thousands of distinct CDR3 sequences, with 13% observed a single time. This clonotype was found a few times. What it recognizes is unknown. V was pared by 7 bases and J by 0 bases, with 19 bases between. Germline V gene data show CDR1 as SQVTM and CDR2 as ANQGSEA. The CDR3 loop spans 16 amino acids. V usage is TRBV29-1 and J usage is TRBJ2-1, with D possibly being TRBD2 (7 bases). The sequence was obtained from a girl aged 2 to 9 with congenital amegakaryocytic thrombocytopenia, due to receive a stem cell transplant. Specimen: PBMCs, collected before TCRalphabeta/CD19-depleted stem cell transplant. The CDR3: CSGVGGRGFSYNEQFF. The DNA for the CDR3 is TGCAGCGGGGTGGGGGGGCGCGGCTTCTCCTACAATGAGCAGTTCTTC.